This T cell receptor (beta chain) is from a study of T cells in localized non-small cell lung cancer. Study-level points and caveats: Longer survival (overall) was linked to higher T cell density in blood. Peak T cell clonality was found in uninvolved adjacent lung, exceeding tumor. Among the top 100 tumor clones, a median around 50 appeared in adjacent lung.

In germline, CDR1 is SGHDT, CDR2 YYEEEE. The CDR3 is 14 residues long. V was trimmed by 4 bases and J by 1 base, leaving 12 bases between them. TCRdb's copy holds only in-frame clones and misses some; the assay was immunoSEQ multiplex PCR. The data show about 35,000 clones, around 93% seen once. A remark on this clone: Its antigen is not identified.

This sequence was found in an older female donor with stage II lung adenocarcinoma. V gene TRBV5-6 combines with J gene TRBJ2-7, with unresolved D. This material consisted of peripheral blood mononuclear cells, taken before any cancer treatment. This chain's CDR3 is CASSPGLASYEQYF. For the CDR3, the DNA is TGTGCCAGCAGCCCGGGCCTTGCTTCCTACGAGCAGTACTTC.